These 10 T cell receptor beta chains share one sample of origin, sequenced in a study of blood T cell repertoires in COVID-19. The data were produced by immunoSEQ multiplex PCR, yet TCRdb's version contains in-frame clones alone and is incomplete. The data contain over 250,000 clones, 80% to 90% of them seen just once; the ten biggest clones take up approximately 10%. Sample: peripheral blood. The receptors shown here come from a woman between 50 and 59 years old who had recovered from COVID-19.

The chain employs TRBV12-3 or TRBV12-4 and TRBJ2-5, with TRBD2 as a possible D gene (6 bases). Trimming stripped 3 bases from V and 7 bases from J, with 12 bases between. The CDR3 totals 13 residues. In DNA, the CDR3 is TGTGCCAGCAGTTTGGGTGGACTAAGGACCCAGTACTTC. Translated, it gives CASSLGGLRTQYF.

This sequence joins TRBV7-2 and TRBJ2-5; D gene ambiguous. V gave up 1 base and J gave up 6 bases, with 12 bases separating them. There are 14 residues in the CDR3. Germline V gene sequence: CDR1 SGHTA, CDR2 FQGNSA. The CDR3 is CASSLENMGKTQYF. The CDR3 nucleotides read TGTGCCAGCAGCTTAGAAAACATGGGCAAGACCCAGTACTTC.

The chain links TRBV7-2 to TRBJ2-5; the match to TRBD2 covers 9 bases. Germline assignment: CDR1 SGHTA and CDR2 FQGNSA. Trimming removed 4 bases from V and 2 bases from J; junction bases left unmatched: 5. The CDR3 runs 15 residues. The CDR3 sequence is CASSSRTSVQETQYF. The CDR3 DNA reads TGTGCCAGCAGCTCCCGGACTAGCGTTCAAGAGACCCAGTACTTC.

The gene calls are TRBV6-4 and TRBJ2-2; TRBD1 is a possible D gene (5 bases). The CDR3 totals 12 residues. Trimming removed 7 bases at V and 6 bases at J, with 9 bases between. Germline CDR1 MRHNA, CDR2 SNTAGT. Written as DNA, the CDR3 is TGTGCCAGCAACAAGGGGCCCGGGGAGCTGTTTTTT. Its translation: CASNKGPGELFF.

The CDR3 here is CASSEIQGVNEQFF. The CDR3 DNA reads as TGTGCCAGCAGTGAAATACAGGGGGTAAATGAGCAGTTCTTC. This rearrangement joins TRBV2 to TRBJ2-1; TRBD1 matches 8 bases. Trimming at V came to 2 bases and at J to 7 bases, leaving 4 bases not matched to a gene. Germline V lookup: CDR1 SNHLY, CDR2 FYNNEI. The CDR3 consists of 14 residues. Based on the CDR3 plus reference TRBV2 and TRBJ2-1, the full variable domain is EPEVTQTPSHQVTQMGQEVILRCVPISNHLYFYWYRQILGQKVEFLVSFYNNEISEKSEIFDDQFSVERPDGSNFTLKIRSTKLEDSAMYFCASSEIQGVNEQFFGPGTRLTVL.

The chain has TRBV20-1 and TRBJ2-2; TRBD2 aligns across 9 bases. The CDR3 is 16 residues long. CDR1 is DFQATT and CDR2 is SNEGSKA in the germline V gene (reference sequence). V shed 3 bases and J 3 bases; nucleotides not matched to a gene: 8. The DNA of the CDR3 is TGCAGTGCTAGTGGCGGCGGGGGGGCCGACACCGGGGAGCTGTTTTTT. Amino acid sequence: CSASGGGGADTGELFF.

The V and J genes are TRBV5-1 and TRBJ1-4, with 7 positions matching TRBD1. The V and J ends lost 4 bases and 5 bases, in that order; junction bases with no gene match: 5. Looked up from germline, CDR1 is SGHRS and CDR2 is YFSETQ. The length of the CDR3 is 14 residues. The CDR3 coding sequence is TGCGCCAGCAGCCCGGGACAGATGAATGAAAAACTGTTTTTT. Its protein product is CASSPGQMNEKLFF.

The V gene is TRBV7-2, the J gene TRBJ2-7; unclear D gene. This CDR3 has 16 amino acids. V was pared by 0 bases and J by 1 base, with 13 bases between. CDR1 is SGHTA, CDR2 FQGNSA, per germline. CDR3 nucleotide sequence: TGTGCCAGCAGCTTAGCAGCCAGCGTGCAATCCTACGAGCAGTACTTC. Translated: CASSLAASVQSYEQYF.

V usage is TRBV6-2 or TRBV6-3 and J usage is TRBJ1-1; 8 bases are a match to TRBD1. V lost 4 bases, J lost 11 bases, and 3 bases stayed unmatched. The CDR3 is 11 amino acids. The germline V gene encodes CDR1 MNHEY and CDR2 SVGEGT. CDR3 region: CASSWTGSAFF. CDR3 DNA: TGTGCCAGCAGTTGGACAGGGTCGGCTTTCTTT.

V and J are TRBV7-8 and TRBJ2-5; the D is unclear. CDR1 SGHVS and CDR2 FQNEAQ come from the germline V gene. Trimming took off 5 bases at V and 4 bases at J, with 8 bases between the two ends. The CDR3 has 12 residues. CDR3 nucleotide sequence: TGTGCCAGCAGCGCGTGGGCAGAGACCCAGTACTTC. Its translation is CASSAWAETQYF.